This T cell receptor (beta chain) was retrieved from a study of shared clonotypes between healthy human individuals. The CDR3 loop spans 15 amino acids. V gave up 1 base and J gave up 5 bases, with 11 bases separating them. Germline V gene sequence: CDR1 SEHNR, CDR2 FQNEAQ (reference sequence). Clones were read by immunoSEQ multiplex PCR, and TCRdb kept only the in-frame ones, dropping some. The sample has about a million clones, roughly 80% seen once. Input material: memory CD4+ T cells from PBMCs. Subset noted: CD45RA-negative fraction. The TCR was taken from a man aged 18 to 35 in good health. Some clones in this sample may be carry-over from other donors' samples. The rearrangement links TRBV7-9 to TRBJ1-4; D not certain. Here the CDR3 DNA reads TGTGCCAGCAGCTTAGATAGGGCAGCAAATGAAAAACTGTTTTTT. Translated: CASSLDRAANEKLFF. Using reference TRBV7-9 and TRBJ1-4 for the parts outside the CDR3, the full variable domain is DTGVSQNPRHKITKRGQNVTFRCDPISEHNRLYWYRQTLGQGPEFLTYFQNEAQLEKSRLLSDRFSAERPKGSFSTLEIQRTEQGDSAMYLCASSLDRAANEKLFFGSGTQLSVL.